The next 9 T cell receptor beta chains were all read from a single sample in a study of blood T cell repertoires in COVID-19. The table came from immunoSEQ multiplex PCR; TCRdb's copy has only in-frame clones and leaves some out. The sample includes about 350,000 clones, 88% seen only once; the top ten take around 0.92%. Sequencing was performed on PBMCs or T cells enriched from blood (not recorded which). The source of these receptors is a woman under 40 who had been exposed to COVID-19.

The V call is TRBV30, the J call TRBJ2-5; 11 nucleotides align to TRBD2. CDR1 GTSNPN and CDR2 SVGIG come from the germline V gene (reference sequence). The ends lost 4 bases at V and 4 bases at J; junction bases unmatched: 2. The CDR3 has 13 residues. CDR3 in amino acids: CAWIGLAGETQYF. The DNA of the CDR3 is TGTGCCTGGATAGGACTAGCGGGAGAGACCCAGTACTTC.

This clone was seen a handful of times. The chain joins TRBV18 to TRBJ2-1; 9 bases line up with TRBD2. Germline trimming cut 1 base from V and 0 bases from J; bases unmatched to any gene: 25. Germline V gene sequence: CDR1 KGHSH, CDR2 LQKENI. CDR3 length equals 24 residues. The CDR3 protein is CASSPQETRLVSSGEGSSYNEQFF. The DNA of the CDR3 is TGTGCCAGCTCACCACAGGAAACAAGACTAGTATCTAGCGGGGAGGGGAGCTCCTACAATGAGCAGTTCTTC.

The gene calls are TRBV12-3 or TRBV12-4 and TRBJ2-7; D gene ambiguous. The CDR3 has 13 amino acids. V was clipped by 2 bases and J by 2 bases, with 7 bases between them. The CDR3 sequence is CASSLSVTYEQYF. CDR3 nucleotide sequence: TGTGCCAGCAGTTTATCAGTTACCTACGAGCAGTACTTC.

This chain uses TRBV29-1 with TRBJ2-7, with TRBD1 matching 11 bases. Germline CDR1 is SQVTM and CDR2 is ANQGSEA. The V gene end was trimmed by 7 bases and the J gene end by 6 bases; junction bases not matched to a gene: 8. The CDR3 is 13 residues long. The CDR3 region is CSATGTGGVEQYF. CDR3 nucleotides: TGCAGCGCCACCGGGACAGGGGGTGTCGAGCAGTACTTC.

The J gene is TRBJ2-5, the V gene TRBV6-6; D is uncertain. V lost 2 bases and J lost 4, with 8 bases in between. Germline CDR1 and CDR2: MNHNY and SVGAGI (reference sequence). This CDR3 spans 13 amino acids. CDR3 loop: CASSYDPGETQYF. In DNA, the CDR3 is TGTGCCAGCAGTTACGATCCGGGAGAGACCCAGTACTTC.

The chain uses TRBV10-2 and TRBJ2-3; TRBD2 aligns across 9 bases. The CDR3 contains 19 residues. Looked up from germline, CDR1 is WSHSY and CDR2 is SAAADI. Trimming removed 2 bases from V and 3 bases from J; junction bases left unmatched: 15. This CDR3 reads CASSEVGGRASLFTDTQYF. DNA for the CDR3: TGCGCCAGCAGTGAGGTCGGCGGGAGGGCCTCTTTGTTTACAGATACGCAGTATTTT.

This clone was observed a few times. This rearrangement joins TRBV2 to TRBJ2-5; D is perhaps TRBD2 (6 bases). There are 13 residues in the CDR3. Germline assignment: CDR1 SNHLY and CDR2 FYNNEI. V shed 8 bases and J shed 1 base, with 11 bases lying between them. CDR3 region: CASCRDSQETQYF. DNA for the CDR3: TGTGCCAGCTGCCGGGACTCCCAAGAGACCCAGTACTTC.

The chain employs TRBV19 and TRBJ1-4; maybe TRBD1 (5 bases). Between the trimmed V and J ends, which lost 3 bases and 0 bases, there was a span of 8 bases. Germline CDR1 and CDR2: LNHDA and SQIVND (reference sequence). The CDR3 consists of 15 residues. DNA of the CDR3: TGTGCCAGTAGTATTCGGGGGACAACTAATGAAAAACTGTTTTTT. Its protein product is CASSIRGTTNEKLFF.

Note on this clone: The sample holds other DNA sequences that translate to the same CDR3. This rearrangement joins TRBV7-9 to TRBJ2-7; 14 bases agree with TRBD2. The CDR3 length is 15 residues. After removal of 4 bases from V and 2 bases from J, the junction contained 1 base not matched to a gene. Germline CDR1 is SEHNR and CDR2 is FQNEAQ (reference sequence). The CDR3 here is CASSSGLAGAYEQYF. CDR3 coding DNA: TGTGCCAGCAGCTCGGGACTAGCGGGAGCCTACGAGCAGTACTTC.